These 21 T cell receptor beta chains share one sample of origin, sequenced in a study of T cells in Graves' hyperthyroidism and ophthalmopathy. Researchers took RNA transcripts and amplified the TCR beta CDR3 regions from them. RT-PCR in the first round (using the HTBI primer set) targeted the TCR CDR3. Using its own MiXCR run on the multiplex PCR reads, TCRdb lists one record per CDR3 protein. The data show about 420,000 distinct CDR3 sequences, with approximately 13% seen just once and 5.3% held by the top ten. Source material: blood. The receptors were gathered from a woman younger than 30 with Graves' hyperthyroidism.

The rearrangement uses TRBV19 and TRBJ1-2, with D perhaps matching TRBD1 (6 bases). V lost 3 bases to trimming and J lost 6 bases, with 17 bases between them. The CDR3 covers 15 residues. Per germline, CDR1 LNHDA and CDR2 SQIVND (reference sequence). This chain's CDR3 is CASSIFRSGAHGYTF. The CDR3 DNA sequence: TGTGCCAGTAGTATTTTCCGATCGGGGGCTCATGGCTACACCTTC.

This clonotype was detected many times. The chain has TRBV7-3 and TRBJ2-2; 9 bases map to TRBD2. The CDR3 has 14 residues. Germline V gene data show CDR1 as SGHTA and CDR2 as FQGTGA. Losses at the gene ends were 5 bases for V and 5 bases for J; bases not matched to a gene: 3. The CDR3 region has the DNA TGTGCCAGCAGCCGAGCGGGAGGTACCGGGGAGCTGTTTTTT. This sequence encodes CASSRAGGTGELFF.

The chain is built from TRBV10-3 and TRBJ1-4; D unresolved. Per germline, CDR1 ENHRY and CDR2 SYGVKD. Trimming cost V 4 bases and J 0 bases, with 6 bases left between them. This CDR3 is built from 14 residues. The CDR3 bases are TGTGCCATCAGTGCGTCCTCAACTAATGAAAAACTGTTTTTT. The encoded protein is CAISASSTNEKLFF.

The CDR3 DNA reads TGCGTCACCCGAAGCGGGAGGGGAAACACCGGGGAGCTGTTTTTT. It codes for CVTRSGRGNTGELFF. This chain links TRBV10-1 with TRBJ2-2; 10 bases are a match to TRBD2. This CDR3 spans 15 amino acids. Germline assignment: CDR1 WNHNN and CDR2 SYGVQD (reference sequence).

This chain connects TRBV28 to TRBJ2-6; TRBD1 is a possible D gene (6 bases). The CDR3 length is 16 residues. Germline CDR1 and CDR2: MDHEN and SYDVKM. V was pared by 10 bases and J by 0 bases, with 16 bases between. In DNA, the CDR3 is TGTGCCACCCTTCCCGGACAGTTCTCTGGGGCCAACGTCCTGACTTTC. This sequence encodes CATLPGQFSGANVLTF.

V gene TRBV28 combines with J gene TRBJ2-4; D may correspond to TRBD1 or TRBD2 (6 bases each). The length of the CDR3 is 20 residues. The germline V gene encodes CDR1 MDHEN and CDR2 SYDVKM. Trimming took 2 bases from V and 0 from J, leaving 23 bases between them. CDR3 sequence: CASSLALTGWDFIAKNIQYF. DNA for the CDR3: TGTGCCAGCAGTTTAGCTTTAACAGGGTGGGACTTCATAGCCAAAAACATTCAGTACTTC.

This clonotype was seen ten or more times. V and J are TRBV12-3 or TRBV12-4 and TRBJ2-2; TRBD1 aligns across 7 bases. This CDR3 contains 15 residues. The junction had 8 bases not matched to a gene; V was cut back by 6 bases and J by 4 bases. The CDR3 sequence: CASSDRELGTGELFF. The CDR3 bases are TGTGCCAGCAGCGACAGGGAGTTGGGCACCGGGGAGCTGTTTTTT.

Many counts were recorded for this clonotype. The chain has TRBV20-1 and TRBJ2-3, with 15 positions matching TRBD2. There are 16 residues in the CDR3. Trimming cost V 5 bases and J 2 bases; bases outside gene matches: 5. Germline-derived CDR1 and CDR2 are DFQATT and SNEGSKA (reference sequence). CDR3 coding DNA: TGCAGTGCTCGGACTAGCGGGAGGGCTCTCACAGATACGCAGTATTTT. Encoded protein: CSARTSGRALTDTQYF.

This clonotype was picked up a small number of times. V is TRBV11-2 and J is TRBJ2-7; unclear D gene. The CDR3 totals 13 residues. V was shortened by 0 bases and J by 6 bases, with 9 bases between the two germline ends. The germline CDR1 and CDR2 sequences are SGHAT and FQNNGV. In DNA, the CDR3 is TGTGCCAGCAGCTTAGAGTCAGGTGGCGAGCAGTACTTC. Protein sequence: CASSLESGGEQYF.

This clonotype was seen a handful of times. The rearrangement links TRBV5-1 to TRBJ2-6, with TRBD2 identical over 8 bases. The CDR3 length is 20 residues. V trimming: 3 bases; J trimming: 0 bases; junction bases outside the gene matches: 14. Germline-derived CDR1 and CDR2 are SGHRS and YFSETQ. This CDR3 is CASSSKTSANRSSGANVLTF. CDR3 in DNA: TGCGCCAGCAGCTCGAAGACTAGCGCTAACCGGTCCTCTGGGGCCAACGTCCTGACTTTC.

This clonotype was seen at least ten times. This rearrangement joins TRBV10-2 to TRBJ2-3; 7 positions match TRBD1. V shed 6 bases and J 3 bases; nucleotides not matched to a gene: 12. This CDR3 comprises 16 residues. CDR1 is WSHSY, CDR2 SAAADI, per germline. CDR3 DNA sequence: TGCGCCAGCAGCCTCTTGACAGGGCAAGGGACAGATACGCAGTATTTT. Amino acids: CASSLLTGQGTDTQYF.

Ten or more counts support this clonotype. The CDR3 DNA follows: TGTGCCAGCAGTTGGGGGGGTGTTGAAGCTTTCTTT. Protein sequence: CASSWGGVEAFF. This rearrangement joins TRBV12-3 or TRBV12-4 to TRBJ1-1; D might be TRBD1 (5 bases). The CDR3 sequence is 12 residues long. The V end was cut by 4 bases, the J end by 7 bases, with 10 bases between.

The chain uses TRBV30 and TRBJ2-1; TRBD2 matches at 7 bases. Germline loops: CDR1 GTSNPN, CDR2 SVGIG (reference sequence). The junction had 5 bases not matched to a gene; V was cut back by 5 bases and J by 10 bases. CDR3 length equals 11 residues. CDR3: CAWSGAGEQFF. The DNA of the CDR3 is TGTGCCTGGTCTGGAGCGGGAGAGCAGTTCTTC.

This clonotype was counted at least ten times. CDR3 DNA: TGTGCCAGCAGAGGGACAGGGAGGGTTAGTCAGCCCCAGCATTTT. This sequence encodes CASRGTGRVSQPQHF. This chain joins TRBV6-2 or TRBV6-3 and TRBJ1-5; TRBD1 agrees at 9 bases. Germline assignment: CDR1 MNHEY and CDR2 SVGEGT. The V and J ends lost 6 bases and 6 bases, in that order; junction bases with no gene match: 9. The CDR3 covers 15 residues.

This clonotype was counted many times. This chain links TRBV11-2 with TRBJ2-1; D gene unclear. This CDR3 spans 14 amino acids. V was cut by 1 base and J by 8 bases, with 12 bases left in between. From germline, CDR1 is SGHAT and CDR2 FQNNGV. The CDR3 loop is CASSLARHTDEQFF. The CDR3 nucleotides are TGTGCCAGCAGCTTAGCCCGCCACACGGATGAGCAGTTCTTC.

This clonotype was seen repeatedly, ten times or more. The J gene is TRBJ2-7, the V gene TRBV20-1; 9 bases line up with TRBD2. Germline CDR1 reads DFQATT; CDR2 reads SNEGSKA (reference sequence). CDR3 length: 17 residues. The V segment lost 1 base and the J segment 3 bases; nucleotides outside the gene matches: 13. This chain's CDR3 is CSARGLVASGDIYEQYF. The CDR3 nucleotides are TGCAGTGCTAGAGGCTTGGTGGCTAGCGGGGATATCTACGAGCAGTACTTC.

The table lists this clonotype with many counts. This sequence joins TRBV20-1 and TRBJ2-7; D unresolved. The CDR3 consists of 11 residues. The germline V and J ends were trimmed by 3 bases and 3 bases, with 6 bases remaining between them. Germline V gene data show CDR1 as DFQATT and CDR2 as SNEGSKA (reference sequence). Here the CDR3 reads CSASEHYEQYF. As DNA, the CDR3 is TGCAGTGCTAGCGAGCACTACGAGCAGTACTTC.

Worth noting for this clonotype: A much larger clonotype is one base distant, so this may be a read error. V and J are TRBV28 and TRBJ2-3; 8 bases map to TRBD2. The CDR3 is 15 residues long. Looked up from germline, CDR1 is MDHEN and CDR2 is SYDVKM. For the CDR3, the DNA is TGTGCCAGCAGAGATACTAGCGGAAGCACAGATACGCGGTATTTT. Its protein product is CASRDTSGSTDTRYF. Full variable domain (outside the CDR3, taken from reference TRBV28 and TRBJ2-3): DVKVTQSSRYLVKRTGEKVFLECVQDMDHENMFWYRQDPGLGLRLIYFSYDVKMKEKGDIPEGYSVSREKKERFSLILESASTNQTSMYLCASRDTSGSTDTRYFGPGTRLTVL.

This chain uses TRBV13 with TRBJ2-1; TRBD2 matches at 12 bases. V lost 2 bases to trimming and J lost 7 bases; unmatched junction nucleotides: 9. The CDR3 covers 17 residues. Germline V gene data show CDR1 as PRHDT and CDR2 as FYEKMQ (reference sequence). The CDR3 is CASSLLPLAGGKNEQFF. CDR3 in DNA: TGTGCCAGCAGCTTACTACCTCTAGCGGGAGGGAAAAATGAGCAGTTCTTC.

This clonotype was counted at least ten times. J is TRBJ1-5 and V is TRBV6-2 or TRBV6-3, with 7 bases lining up with TRBD1. Germline CDR1 is MNHEY and CDR2 is SVGEGT. CDR3 length: 16 residues. V shed 5 bases and J 3 bases; nucleotides not matched to a gene: 10. CDR3: CASSVDRRYINQPQHF. CDR3 bases: TGTGCCAGCAGTGTGGACAGGAGATACATCAATCAGCCCCAGCATTTT.

The DNA for the CDR3 is TGTGCCAGCAGTCGGGCCTGGCCCCCAGATACGCAGTATTTT. Translated: CASSRAWPPDTQYF. V is TRBV11-2 and J is TRBJ2-3, with D unresolved. V gave up 6 bases and J gave up 4 bases, with 14 bases separating them. Germline V gives CDR1 SGHAT, CDR2 FQNNGV. This CDR3 has 14 residues.